This T cell receptor (beta chain) was sequenced during a study of blood T cell repertoires in COVID-19. Study-level background: In each case, the material was cDNA or gDNA derived from T cells, B-cell-depleted T cells, or PBMCs.

Germline values: CDR1 MNHNY, CDR2 SVGAGI (reference sequence). This CDR3 has 11 residues. V lost 6 bases, J lost 4 bases, and 6 bases lay in between. Original methodology: Reference gene primer amplification gave nucleated cell count estimates. This table comes from immunoSEQ multiplex PCR, and its TCRdb copy is limited to in-frame clones, with some not included. The V and J calls and clone size are taken from that table; D and trimming were inferred from the DNA. The sample includes 200,000 to 300,000 clones, about 79% of them seen just once. The material sequenced was peripheral blood. The receptor's source is a man between 40 and 49 years old who had recovered from COVID-19. The rearrangement uses TRBV6-6 and TRBJ1-2; D gene uncertain. DNA for the CDR3: TGTGCCAGCAGCCGTTCCTATGGCTACACCTTC. As protein: CASSRSYGYTF.